Presented here are 16 T cell receptor beta chains from one specimen sequenced in a study of T cell responses to AZD1222 COVID-19 vaccine. Sequencing used immunoSEQ multiplex PCR; TCRdb keeps in-frame clones, though not all of them. The sample lists tens of thousands of clones, about 78% occurring once. Sequencing was performed on peripheral blood, taken on day 0 of AZD1222 vaccination. These receptors came from an adult in good health.

The V call is TRBV3-1 (or the pseudogene TRBV3-2), the J call TRBJ1-2; a possible D gene is TRBD1 (5 bases). Germline CDR1 LGHDT, CDR2 YNNKEL (reference sequence). Trimming stripped 6 bases from V and 8 bases from J, with 16 bases between. This CDR3 comprises 13 residues. The CDR3 spells CASSAARAGGYTF. CDR3 in DNA: TGTGCCAGCAGTGCGGCCAGGGCTGGGGGCTACACCTTC.

V usage is TRBV24-1 and J usage is TRBJ2-1; maybe TRBD1 (5 bases). V shed 5 bases and J shed 7 bases, with 11 bases lying between them. This CDR3 is 13 amino acids long. CDR1 and CDR2 (germline): KGHDR, SFDVKD. CDR3 DNA sequence: TGTGCCACCAGTGGTCAGGGCAAGAATGAGCAGTTCTTC. This translates into CATSGQGKNEQFF.

The chain employs TRBV7-8 and TRBJ1-5, with D possibly TRBD1 on 5 matching bases. The germline CDR1 and CDR2 sequences are SGHVS and FQNEAQ. This CDR3 spans 15 amino acids. Trimming cost V 1 base and J 5 bases, with 12 bases left between them. The CDR3 DNA is TGTGCCAGCAGCTTAGGGGGCCGGGGCTATCAGCCCCAGCATTTT. This sequence encodes CASSLGGRGYQPQHF.

The CDR3 region is CASRSTGLVQFF. Here the CDR3 DNA reads TGTGCCAGCAGATCTACAGGGTTGGTGCAGTTCTTC. V and J are TRBV28 and TRBJ2-1, with TRBD1 as a possible D gene (6 bases). This CDR3 has 12 amino acids. CDR1 and CDR2 from the germline V gene are MDHEN and SYDVKM. V lost 6 bases and J 12 bases, leaving 15 bases between the germline ends.

This clone was detected only once. This chain connects TRBV29-1 to TRBJ2-6; D is unclear. The ends were cut back, 5 bases at V and 3 bases at J, with 8 bases in the middle. Germline V gene data show CDR1 as SQVTM and CDR2 as ANQGSEA. There are 13 residues in the CDR3. The CDR3 loop reads CSVRSGGANVLTF. The CDR3 DNA sequence: TGCAGCGTTAGGAGTGGTGGGGCCAACGTCCTGACTTTC. Full variable domain (missing parts from reference TRBV29-1 and TRBJ2-6): SAVISQKPSRDICQRGTSLTIQCQVDSQVTMMFWYRQQPGQSLTLIATANQGSEATYESGFVIDKFPISRPNLTFSTLTVSNMSPEDSSIYLCSVRSGGANVLTFGAGSRLTVL.

The chain carries TRBV5-1 and TRBJ1-2; D is possibly TRBD1 (6 bases). The V end lost 4 bases, the J end lost 9 bases, and 19 bases lay between the germline ends. This CDR3 has 14 residues. From germline, CDR1 is SGHRS and CDR2 YFSETQ. The CDR3: CASSPTGGLRRYTF. The CDR3 coding sequence is TGCGCCAGCAGCCCCACCGGGGGGCTTAGGCGCTACACCTTC.

J is TRBJ2-3 and V is TRBV29-1, with D hard to call. Germline assignment: CDR1 SQVTM and CDR2 ANQGSEA. This CDR3 is built from 13 residues. V shed 2 bases and J shed 1 base, with 7 bases lying between them. The CDR3 coding sequence is TGCAGCGTTGAATCCCCGGGCACAGATACGCAGTATTTT. It is translated as CSVESPGTDTQYF.

The rearrangement uses TRBV5-1 and TRBJ1-3; D is possibly TRBD1 (6 bases). CDR1 SGHRS and CDR2 YFSETQ come from the germline V gene. This CDR3 comprises 13 residues. V shed 5 bases and J shed 5 bases, with 11 bases lying between them. The CDR3 bases are TGCGCCAGCAGTCCCGGGACAAGAAACACCATATATTTT. Its protein is CASSPGTRNTIYF.

Here the CDR3 DNA reads TGTGCCATCAGCGACGTCCCGGGACTAACCGTAATGTCCTACGAGCAGTACTTC. This encodes CAISDVPGLTVMSYEQYF. The chain carries TRBV10-3 and TRBJ2-7; 7 bases align to TRBD2. Trimming took 6 bases from V and 1 from J; bases not matched to a gene: 18. Per the germline V gene, CDR1 is ENHRY and CDR2 is SYGVKD. CDR3 length: 18 amino acids.

The chain couples TRBV5-1 to TRBJ1-4; D call uncertain. The CDR3 extends over 15 amino acids. V lost 0 bases and J lost 4, with 10 bases in between. Germline CDR1 and CDR2: SGHRS and YFSETQ. CDR3: CASSLESGVNEKLFF. The DNA of the CDR3 is TGCGCCAGCAGCTTGGAGTCAGGAGTTAATGAAAAACTGTTTTTT.

The chain is built from TRBV4-3 and TRBJ2-7; D not resolved. Trimming took 2 bases from V and 0 from J, leaving 14 bases between them. Germline V lookup: CDR1 LGHNA, CDR2 YSLEER. The CDR3 runs 16 residues. This chain's CDR3 is CASSQTLSENSYEQYF. The DNA of the CDR3 is TGCGCCAGCAGCCAAACTCTGTCGGAGAACTCCTACGAGCAGTACTTC.

The chain carries TRBV12-5 and TRBJ2-1; 10 bases align to TRBD2. CDR3 length equals 15 residues. Germline V gives CDR1 LGHNT, CDR2 FRNRAP. V was pared by 6 bases and J by 2 bases, with 4 bases of the junction left unmatched. As DNA, the CDR3 is TGTGCTAGTGGACCGCTAGCGGGAGCCTACAATGAGCAGTTCTTC. Translating gives CASGPLAGAYNEQFF.

This rearrangement joins TRBV5-4 to TRBJ2-2; 11 bases map to TRBD2. The CDR3 spans 16 residues. J gave up 6 bases and V 3 bases, and 7 bases lay outside the gene matches. Per germline, CDR1 SGHNT and CDR2 YYREEE (reference sequence). CDR3 sequence: CASSSTSGSKAGELFF. As DNA, the CDR3 is TGTGCCAGCAGCTCTACTAGCGGGAGCAAGGCCGGGGAGCTGTTTTTT.

The genes are TRBV28 and TRBJ1-2; 7 bases align to TRBD1. V dropped 1 base and J dropped 4; count of bases not matched to a gene: 3. Per germline, CDR1 MDHEN and CDR2 SYDVKM. The CDR3 covers 14 residues. The DNA of the CDR3 is TGTGCCAGCAGTTTATCGGGGACAGCCTATGGCTACACCTTC. It codes for CASSLSGTAYGYTF.

This clone appeared once. The chain uses TRBV6-2 or TRBV6-3 and TRBJ2-5; D remains unclear. The V gene's germline CDR1 is MNHEY and CDR2 SVGEGT. This CDR3 is 15 amino acids long. V was clipped by 5 bases and J by 2 bases, with 15 bases between them. The CDR3 DNA reads as TGTGCCAGCAGTCGACCTCGGCAAAGACAAGAGACCCAGTACTTC. As protein: CASSRPRQRQETQYF.

This clone showed up just a few times. V usage is TRBV18 and J usage is TRBJ2-6, with TRBD1 matching over 9 bases. The CDR3 loop spans 18 amino acids. V shed 4 bases and J 4 bases; nucleotides not matched to a gene: 11. Germline CDR1 and CDR2: KGHSH and LQKENI. The CDR3 nucleotides are TGTGCCAGCTCACTCTCCGGGACAGGGCAGTCGGGGGCCAACGTCCTGACTTTC. It translates to CASSLSGTGQSGANVLTF. Looking up the rest from reference TRBV18 and TRBJ2-6 gives the full variable domain: NAGVMQNPRHLVRRRGQEARLRCSPMKGHSHVYWYRQLPEEGLKFMVYLQKENIIDESGMPKERFSAEFPKEGPSILRIQQVVRGDSAAYFCASSLSGTGQSGANVLTFGAGSRLTVL.